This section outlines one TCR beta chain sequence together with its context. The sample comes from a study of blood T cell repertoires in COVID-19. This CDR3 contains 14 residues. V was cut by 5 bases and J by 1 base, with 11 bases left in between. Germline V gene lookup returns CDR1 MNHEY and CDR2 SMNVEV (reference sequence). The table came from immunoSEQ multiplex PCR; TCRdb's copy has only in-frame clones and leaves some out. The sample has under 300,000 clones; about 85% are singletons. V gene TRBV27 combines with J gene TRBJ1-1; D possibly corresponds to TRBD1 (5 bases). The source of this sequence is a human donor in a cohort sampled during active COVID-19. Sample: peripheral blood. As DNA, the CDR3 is TGTGCCAGCAGTGTTCGACAGACGAACACTGAAGCTTTCTTT. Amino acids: CASSVRQTNTEAFF.